Below, 28 T cell receptor beta chains from the same sample are listed, as sequenced in a study of T cells in Graves' hyperthyroidism and ophthalmopathy. Amplified regions were TCR beta CDR3 sequences from RNA transcripts. First-round RT-PCR with HTBI primers amplified the TCR CDR3 region. TCRdb recomputed calls from the multiplex PCR reads with MiXCR, one row per CDR3 protein. The sample contains about 400,000 distinct CDR3 sequences, 15% to 19% of which appear only once. Sequencing was done on a sample of blood. The receptors shown here come from a woman in her late teens or twenties with Graves' hyperthyroidism.

This clonotype has a count of ten or more. V and J are TRBV2 and TRBJ2-7, with 9 bases aligning to TRBD2. The CDR3 consists of 14 residues. The V and J ends lost 6 bases and 6 bases, in that order; junction bases with no gene match: 9. CDR1 and CDR2 from the germline V gene are SNHLY and FYNNEI. The CDR3 DNA sequence: TGTGCCAGCAGAGCGCGGGAGGGCCAGGGCGAGCAGTACTTC. It encodes CASRAREGQGEQYF.

The chain links TRBV20-1 to TRBJ2-4; 9 bases agree with TRBD1. Germline V lookup: CDR1 DFQATT, CDR2 SNEGSKA (reference sequence). V lost 0 bases to trimming and J lost 0 bases; unmatched junction nucleotides: 3. This CDR3 spans 16 amino acids. CDR3 nucleotide sequence: TGCAGTGCTAGAGATACGACAGGGGGAGCCAAAAACATTCAGTACTTC. It specifies CSARDTTGGAKNIQYF.

Turning to this clonotype: One base away lies a much larger clone, so this may be a sequencing read error. The V and J genes are TRBV11-1 and TRBJ1-2; weak D call: TRBD1 (5 bases). The germline V and J ends were trimmed by 8 bases and 4 bases, with 20 bases remaining between them. Germline V CDR1 and CDR2: SGHAT, FQDESV (reference sequence). The length of the CDR3 is 15 residues. CDR3 DNA sequence: TGTGCCAGCGGCATTACAGGCTACTCCATCTATGGCTACACCTTC. Its protein is CASGITGYSIYGYTF.

Ten or more counts support this clonotype. The J gene is TRBJ2-2, the V gene TRBV20-1; tentatively, D is TRBD2 (5 bases). Germline assignment: CDR1 DFQATT and CDR2 SNEGSKA (reference sequence). CDR3 length equals 13 residues. The ends were cut back, 4 bases at V and 6 bases at J, with 12 bases in the middle. In DNA form, the CDR3 reads TGCAGTGCTACTCCCGGAGGCGCCGGGGAGCTGTTTTTT. Translated, it gives CSATPGGAGELFF.

In this sample, this clonotype turned up many times. The V and J genes are TRBV12-5 and TRBJ2-7; D may match TRBD1 or TRBD2 (5 bases each). CDR3 length: 15 amino acids. Germline-derived CDR1 and CDR2 are LGHNT and FRNRAP. V was pared by 1 base and J by 2 bases, with 12 bases between. Written as DNA, the CDR3 is TGTGCTAGTGGTTTGGCCCTGAGGGGCCCCTACGAGCAGTACTTC. This encodes CASGLALRGPYEQYF.

The CDR3 nucleotides are TGCAGTGTCCCGGACAGAACTAATGAAAAACTGTTTTTT. This codes for CSVPDRTNEKLFF. The chain carries TRBV20-1 and TRBJ1-4; D might be TRBD1 (6 bases). V lost 7 bases and J 1 base, leaving 10 bases between the germline ends. CDR3 size: 13 residues. The V gene's germline CDR1 is DFQATT and CDR2 SNEGSKA (reference sequence).

This clonotype has only a few counts. J is TRBJ2-3 and V is TRBV11-1; 7 bases are a match to TRBD2. Germline V gene data show CDR1 as SGHAT and CDR2 as FQDESV (reference sequence). The CDR3 consists of 19 residues. With 1 base clipped from V and 0 bases from J, the junction kept 13 bases outside the gene matches. The chain's CDR3 is CASSLGVLASGTSTDTQYF. The CDR3 nucleotides are TGTGCCAGCAGCTTAGGCGTCTTAGCTAGCGGAACTAGCACAGATACGCAGTATTTT.

This clonotype was seen ten or more times. CDR3: CAFASSGSGANVLTF. The CDR3 DNA reads TGTGCCTTCGCATCCAGCGGCTCTGGGGCCAACGTCCTGACTTTC. This sequence joins TRBV30 and TRBJ2-6; possible D gene TRBD2, 5 bases. The length of the CDR3 is 15 residues. The V gene's germline CDR1 is GTSNPN and CDR2 SVGIG (reference sequence). The germline V and J ends were trimmed by 7 bases and 0 bases, with 13 bases remaining between them.

This clonotype was counted many times. The V call is TRBV12-3 or TRBV12-4, the J call TRBJ2-2; 11 bases are a match to TRBD1. The CDR3 runs to 18 residues. V shed 5 bases, J shed 3 bases, and the junction held 11 bases outside the gene matches. The CDR3 is CASSPAPDRGRDTGELFF. DNA of the CDR3: TGTGCCAGCAGTCCTGCCCCGGACAGGGGGCGCGACACCGGGGAGCTGTTTTTT.

This clonotype was picked up a small number of times. The V and J genes are TRBV4-2 and TRBJ2-2; 9 bases line up with TRBD1. V was pared by 7 bases and J by 4 bases, with 10 bases of the junction left unmatched. Germline V gene lookup returns CDR1 LGHNA and CDR2 YNFKEQ. The CDR3 is 16 residues long. CDR3 loop: CASTRGTGPLTGELFF. The CDR3 coding sequence is TGTGCCAGCACCCGTGGGACAGGGCCGCTCACCGGGGAGCTGTTTTTT.

This clonotype was observed at least ten times. The gene calls are TRBV6-1 and TRBJ2-1; no clear D gene. The CDR3 extends over 15 amino acids. Trimming removed 6 bases from V and 0 bases from J, with 12 bases in between. From germline, CDR1 is MNHNS and CDR2 SASEGT. The CDR3 sequence is CASSAPTDSYNEQFF. CDR3 bases: TGTGCCAGCAGCGCTCCGACCGACTCCTACAATGAGCAGTTCTTC.

This clonotype was counted at least ten times. This chain joins TRBV10-3 and TRBJ2-1, with a tentative D call TRBD1 (5 bases). Germline V gene lookup returns CDR1 ENHRY and CDR2 SYGVKD. This CDR3 is built from 15 residues. Between the trimmed V and J ends, which lost 2 bases and 0 bases, there was a span of 8 bases. The CDR3 reads CAISERQSSYNEQFF. The CDR3 nucleotides read TGTGCCATCAGTGAGCGACAGAGCTCCTACAATGAGCAGTTCTTC.

This clonotype has only a few counts. With a much larger clone just one base away, this may be a read error. The CDR3 end shows no conserved phenylalanine or tryptophan, and so a read error is likely. The chain couples TRBV5-5 to TRBJ1-2; no firm D call. From germline, CDR1 is SGHKS and CDR2 YYEKEE (reference sequence). Between the trimmed V and J ends, which lost 3 bases and 1 base, there was a span of 13 bases. The CDR3 consists of 15 residues. CDR3 residues: CASSSVATGNYGYTL. CDR3 DNA sequence: TGTGCCAGCAGCTCCGTTGCCACTGGTAACTATGGCTACACCCTC.

Worth noting for this clonotype: An end of the junction does not agree with germline; a read error may underlie this. V is TRBV11-1 and J is TRBJ2-3, with 7 bases aligning to TRBD2. Germline CDR1 reads SGHAT; CDR2 reads FQDESV (reference sequence). CDR3 length: 18 amino acids. The CDR3 loop reads CASSLVRAGVGGTDAQYF. The CDR3 DNA is TGTGCCAGCAGCTTAGTAAGGGCGGGAGTAGGCGGCACAGATGCGCAGTATTTT.

This clonotype was observed at least ten times. The rearrangement uses TRBV7-9 and TRBJ2-7; D is unresolved. Germline V gene data show CDR1 as SEHNR and CDR2 as FQNEAQ (reference sequence). There are 12 residues in the CDR3. Deletions cut 3 bases from V and 3 bases from J, with 6 bases between. The DNA for the CDR3 is TGTGCCAGCAGCTTTCAGGACTACGAGCAGTACTTC. Its translation is CASSFQDYEQYF.

This clonotype was seen at least ten times. The chain carries TRBV10-2 and TRBJ1-1; no definite D call. V was pared by 5 bases and J by 1 base, with 14 bases between. This CDR3 region has 15 residues. Germline V gene sequence: CDR1 WSHSY, CDR2 SAAADI. The CDR3 loop is CASSSEGRRNTEAFF. As DNA, the CDR3 is TGCGCCAGCAGTAGTGAAGGACGGCGGAACACTGAAGCTTTCTTT.

In regard to this clonotype: A much larger clone sits a single nucleotide away, making a read error possible. The gene calls are TRBV27 and TRBJ2-7, with unresolved D. The CDR3 runs 14 residues. Trimming pared 8 bases from V and 2 bases from J, leaving 16 bases between. Germline CDR1 MNHEY, CDR2 SMNVEV (reference sequence). DNA of the CDR3: TGTGCCAGCGGGTCGACTGAGAGCCCCTACGAGCAGTACTTC. It specifies CASGSTESPYEQYF.

This clonotype was counted many times. J is TRBJ2-7 and V is TRBV20-1; D call uncertain. CDR1 is DFQATT, CDR2 SNEGSKA, per germline (reference sequence). The CDR3 has 13 residues. The V and J ends lost 6 bases and 0 bases respectively, with 12 bases between them. CDR3 region: CSALSESSYEQYF. CDR3 nucleotide sequence: TGCAGTGCCCTAAGCGAGAGCTCCTACGAGCAGTACTTC.

This clonotype was detected ten times or more. This rearrangement joins TRBV6-2 or TRBV6-3 to TRBJ1-5; D unresolved. Germline V gene lookup returns CDR1 MNHEY and CDR2 SVGEGT. CDR3 length: 16 residues. V shed 2 bases and J shed 7 bases, with 18 bases lying between them. CDR3 nucleotides: TGTGCCAGCAGTTACCGGGCCCTCTTTGCGAAGCAGCCCCAGCATTTT. Translated, it gives CASSYRALFAKQPQHF.

This clonotype was observed at least ten times. The CDR3 DNA is TGTGCCAGCAGCTTCGGGTCGATGAACACTGAAGCTTTCTTT. Translating it yields CASSFGSMNTEAFF. The rearrangement links TRBV7-9 to TRBJ1-1; D remains ambiguous. The germline V and J ends were trimmed by 3 bases and 0 bases, with 8 bases remaining between them. Germline V gene lookup returns CDR1 SEHNR and CDR2 FQNEAQ (reference sequence). This CDR3 is 14 amino acids long.

Concerning this clonotype itself: One base away lies a much larger clone, so this may be a sequencing read error. The chain has TRBV18 and TRBJ1-1; TRBD1 matches 7 bases. Germline CDR1 is KGHSH and CDR2 is LQKENI. The CDR3 sequence is 14 residues long. This CDR3 is CAGSPGQLNTEAFF. Here the CDR3 DNA reads TGTGCCGGCTCCCCGGGACAGTTGAACACTGAAGCTTTCTTT.

The CDR3 spells CAWSITGANTQYF. DNA for the CDR3: TGTGCCTGGAGCATCACAGGGGCAAATACGCAGTATTTT. V usage is TRBV30 and J usage is TRBJ2-3, with 7 bases lining up with TRBD1. Germline V gives CDR1 GTSNPN, CDR2 SVGIG (reference sequence). The CDR3 has 13 residues. The junction had 7 bases not matched to a gene; V was cut back by 3 bases and J by 7 bases.

This clonotype was observed a handful of times. The rearrangement links TRBV20-1 to TRBJ2-7; D perhaps matches TRBD1 (6 bases). Germline V gene lookup returns CDR1 DFQATT and CDR2 SNEGSKA (reference sequence). V lost 2 bases to trimming and J lost 2 bases, with 16 bases between them. This CDR3 has 15 amino acids. Here the CDR3 DNA reads TGCAGTGCTAGACCCAGGGGCGGATGGCCCTACGAGCAGTACTTC. It yields the protein CSARPRGGWPYEQYF.

The rearrangement links TRBV6-1 to TRBJ1-1; D might be TRBD1 (6 bases). This CDR3 comprises 13 residues. The germline gives CDR1 MNHNS, CDR2 SASEGT. V was trimmed by 7 bases and J by 4 bases, leaving 13 bases between them. The CDR3 DNA reads TGTGCCAGCACCATAGGGGGGAGCACTGAAGCTTTCTTT. Translation gives CASTIGGSTEAFF.

The rearrangement joins TRBV20-1 to TRBJ2-1; 12 positions match TRBD2. In germline, CDR1 is DFQATT, CDR2 SNEGSKA (reference sequence). V lost 3 bases, J lost 7 bases, and 4 bases stayed unmatched. The CDR3 runs to 14 residues. The CDR3 region has the DNA TGCAGTGCTAGGCCGACTAGCGGGAGAAATGAGCAGTTCTTC. Translated, it gives CSARPTSGRNEQFF.

This clonotype was seen at least ten times. The chain recombines TRBV2 with TRBJ2-1; 9 bases are shared with TRBD2. Germline CDR1 SNHLY, CDR2 FYNNEI. V was clipped by 6 bases and J by 0 bases; unmatched bases: 6. This CDR3 is built from 16 residues. CDR3 protein: CASSETSGSSYNEQFF. The CDR3 DNA follows: TGTGCCAGCAGCGAGACTAGCGGAAGCTCCTACAATGAGCAGTTCTTC.

About this clonotype: A read error may explain this, as a much larger clone is one base away. The rearrangement uses TRBV7-9 and TRBJ2-3, with 8 positions matching TRBD2. From germline, CDR1 is SEHNR and CDR2 FQNEAQ (reference sequence). This CDR3 region has 15 residues. Here the CDR3 reads CASNLSSGSADTQYF. The CDR3 nucleotides are TGTGCCAGCAACTTATCGAGCGGGAGCGCAGATACGCAGTATTTT.

This clonotype has ten or more counts. This chain uses TRBV3-1 with TRBJ1-2; TRBD1 matches 8 bases. There are 14 residues in the CDR3. Unmatched junction bases numbered 7, after V lost 5 bases and J lost 5 bases. Germline V gives CDR1 LGHDT, CDR2 YNNKEL (reference sequence). The CDR3 DNA is TGTGCCAGCAGCTCCCAGGGGGCAAGGTATGGCTACACCTTC. Its translation is CASSSQGARYGYTF.